Following are 31 T cell receptor beta chains from one sample sequenced in a study of blood T cell repertoires in COVID-19. The repertoire was sequenced with immunoSEQ multiplex PCR; TCRdb's copy has only in-frame clones and lacks some. The sample gives 70,000 to 80,000 clones, 60% to 80% of which show up once; over 9.5% is in the top ten. The sample comprised peripheral blood. Source of these receptors: a human donor in a cohort sampled during active COVID-19.

The rearrangement uses TRBV19 and TRBJ1-3; 7 positions agree with TRBD1. V was pared by 3 bases and J by 2 bases, with 7 bases of the junction left unmatched. This CDR3 has 16 residues. Germline CDR1 is LNHDA and CDR2 is SQIVND (reference sequence). The CDR3 DNA reads as TGTGCCAGTAGTATCCCCGGGACAGCGACTGGAAACACCATATATTTT. Amino acid sequence: CASSIPGTATGNTIYF.

This clone was seen more than once but under ten times. The V gene is TRBV3-1 (or the pseudogene TRBV3-2), the J gene TRBJ2-3; 8 bases fit TRBD2. Germline-derived CDR1 and CDR2 are LGHDT and YNNKEL (reference sequence). The length of the CDR3 is 12 residues. J gave up 8 bases and V 6 bases, and 4 bases lay outside the gene matches. DNA for the CDR3: TGTGCCAGCAGTTCGGGGGGGAGTACGCAGTATTTT. This gives the protein CASSSGGSTQYF.

This rearrangement joins TRBV6-6 to TRBJ2-7, with D possibly TRBD1 on 6 matching bases. The CDR3 runs 14 residues. The germline V gene encodes CDR1 MNHNY and CDR2 SVGAGI (reference sequence). V dropped 2 bases and J dropped 0 bases, with 8 bases sitting between them. CDR3 loop: CASSYGGYSYEQYF. CDR3 sequence (DNA): TGTGCCAGCAGTTACGGGGGCTACTCCTACGAGCAGTACTTC.

In this sample, this clone turned up once. This chain joins TRBV6-6 and TRBJ2-1; 9 bases are a match to TRBD1. Losses at the gene ends were 4 bases for V and 0 bases for J; bases not matched to a gene: 1. This CDR3 spans 15 amino acids. Germline assignment: CDR1 MNHNY and CDR2 SVGAGI (reference sequence). CDR3 coding DNA: TGTGCCAGCAGTTTGACAGGGGGCTCCTACAATGAGCAGTTCTTC. It yields the protein CASSLTGGSYNEQFF.

By share, this clone ranks as medium-sized. The V gene is TRBV2, the J gene TRBJ1-2; D gene uncertain. Trimming left V 6 bases short and J 7 bases short, with 15 bases between. The V gene's germline CDR1 is SNHLY and CDR2 FYNNEI. The CDR3 loop spans 13 amino acids. Here the CDR3 DNA reads TGTGCCAGCAGCCAGGTCAGGCGGGGTGGCTACACCTTC. Protein product: CASSQVRRGGYTF.

As regards this clone: Other nucleotide sequences from this sample produce the same CDR3. V is TRBV7-2 and J is TRBJ2-7, with 8 bases that match TRBD1. This CDR3 is 15 amino acids long. The ends lost 1 base at V and 4 bases at J; junction bases unmatched: 6. Looked up from germline, CDR1 is SGHTA and CDR2 is FQGNSA. CDR3: CASSLGPQGAYEQYF. The CDR3 nucleotides are TGTGCCAGCAGCTTAGGTCCCCAGGGGGCTTACGAGCAGTACTTC.

The CDR3 protein is CASSQVGLAGALSGELFF. CDR3 nucleotide sequence: TGTGCCAGCAGCCAAGTTGGTCTAGCGGGGGCCCTCTCCGGGGAGCTGTTTTTT. This sequence joins TRBV4-2 and TRBJ2-2; 10 bases fit TRBD2. Trimming took 1 base from V and 6 from J; bases not matched to a gene: 11. The CDR3 runs 18 residues. Per the germline V gene, CDR1 is LGHNA and CDR2 is YNFKEQ.

This clone was detected only once. This rearrangement joins TRBV19 to TRBJ2-2, with D perhaps TRBD2 (5 bases). Deletions cut 6 bases from V and 7 bases from J, with 18 bases between. The CDR3 loop spans 15 amino acids. Germline V gene lookup returns CDR1 LNHDA and CDR2 SQIVND (reference sequence). This CDR3 reads CASRFMREYGGELFF. The CDR3 DNA is TGTGCCAGTAGATTTATGAGGGAGTACGGCGGGGAGCTGTTTTTT.

The chain links TRBV5-4 to TRBJ2-4; TRBD2 matches at 11 bases. In germline, CDR1 is SGHNT, CDR2 YYREEE (reference sequence). This CDR3 is 17 amino acids long. Unmatched junction bases numbered 10, after V lost 1 base and J lost 7 bases. The CDR3 DNA sequence: TGTGCCAGCAGCTTGACGGCACTAGCGGGGGCTACCAACATTCAGTACTTC. This encodes CASSLTALAGATNIQYF.

The J gene is TRBJ2-1, the V gene TRBV19; D remains unclear. In germline, CDR1 is LNHDA, CDR2 SQIVND (reference sequence). The CDR3 has 12 residues. With 2 bases removed from V and 10 bases from J, the gap between germline ends came to 9 bases. CDR3 coding DNA: TGTGCCAGTAGTATATGGGCTGGGGAGCAGTTCTTC. This encodes CASSIWAGEQFF.

The chain couples TRBV5-4 to TRBJ2-3, with a tentative D call TRBD1 (6 bases). The CDR3 covers 17 residues. CDR1 is SGHNT and CDR2 is YYREEE in the germline V gene (reference sequence). V was clipped by 0 bases and J by 3 bases, with 17 bases between them. The CDR3 DNA sequence: TGTGCCAGCAGCTTGGGGGGGCCGCGTTCTGTAACAGATACGCAGTATTTT. It yields the protein CASSLGGPRSVTDTQYF.

The rearrangement uses TRBV3-1 (or the pseudogene TRBV3-2) and TRBJ2-1; 7 bases agree with TRBD2. Per the germline V gene, CDR1 is LGHDT and CDR2 is YNNKEL (reference sequence). With V trimmed by 4 bases and J by 7 bases, 7 bases remained unmatched. The CDR3 runs to 14 residues. The CDR3 sequence is CASSLLAGVNEQFF. As DNA, the CDR3 is TGTGCCAGCAGCCTACTGGCGGGGGTGAATGAGCAGTTCTTC.

The CDR3 DNA sequence: TGTGCCAGCAGCTACAGGACAGTGAACACCGGGGAGCTGTTTTTT. This sequence encodes CASSYRTVNTGELFF. The chain has TRBV7-2 and TRBJ2-2; possible D gene TRBD1, 6 bases. V shed 4 bases and J shed 1 base, with 10 bases lying between them. This CDR3 region has 15 residues. Germline CDR1 SGHTA, CDR2 FQGNSA.

This clone was seen a handful of times. This chain uses TRBV6-5 with TRBJ1-6, with unresolved D. The V gene's germline CDR1 is MNHEY and CDR2 SVGAGI. Trimming cost V 10 bases and J 7 bases, with 14 bases left between them. The CDR3 has 13 amino acids. CDR3 in DNA: TGTGCCACCTGGCCGGGGTGGAATTCACCCCTCCACTTT. Translation gives CATWPGWNSPLHF.

The chain is built from TRBV27 and TRBJ2-3; 7 nucleotides align to TRBD2. The CDR3 runs 17 residues. V shed 5 bases and J 0 bases; nucleotides not matched to a gene: 11. Per germline, CDR1 MNHEY and CDR2 SMNVEV (reference sequence). CDR3 sequence: CASSPLSRGVSTDTQYF. DNA of the CDR3: TGTGCCAGCAGTCCCCTTTCTCGGGGGGTTAGCACAGATACGCAGTATTTT.

This chain joins TRBV5-1 and TRBJ1-2; 7 bases fit TRBD1. The CDR3 has 13 residues. The germline CDR1 and CDR2 sequences are SGHRS and YFSETQ. After removal of 6 bases from V and 4 bases from J, the junction contained 6 bases not matched to a gene. CDR3 in amino acids: CASNGDSSYGYTF. The CDR3 nucleotides read TGCGCCAGCAACGGGGACAGTTCCTATGGCTACACCTTC.

The chain uses TRBV11-2 and TRBJ1-3; no clear D gene. V was cut by 3 bases and J by 4 bases, with 4 bases left in between. The CDR3 length is 12 residues. Germline CDR1 reads SGHAT; CDR2 reads FQNNGV. The CDR3 sequence: CASSLGGNTIYF. In DNA, the CDR3 is TGTGCCAGCAGCTTGGGCGGAAACACCATATATTTT. The full variable domain, its missing parts supplied by reference TRBV11-2 and TRBJ1-3, is EAGVAQSPRYKIIEKRQSVAFWCNPISGHATLYWYQQILGQGPKLLIQFQNNGVVDDSQLPKDRFSAERLKGVDSTLKIQPAKLEDSAVYLCASSLGGNTIYFGEGSWLTVV.

The chain carries TRBV21-1 and TRBJ1-2; the D segment call TRBD1 is taken from the table without a DNA check. TRBV21-1 is a pseudogene segment. CDR3 length: 17 amino acids. The CDR3 loop is CASTPGQVRHQNYGYTF. The CDR3 DNA is TGTGCCAGCACCCCGGGACAGGTTAGGCATCAGAACTATGGCTACACCTTC.

This chain joins TRBV7-9 and TRBJ2-1, with 13 positions matching TRBD2. The CDR3 is 16 amino acids. Germline lookup yields CDR1 SEHNR and CDR2 FQNEAQ (reference sequence). The V segment lost 5 bases and the J segment 9 bases; nucleotides outside the gene matches: 10. CDR3: CASSLTSGRASGEQFF. As DNA, the CDR3 is TGTGCCAGCAGCCTAACTAGCGGGAGGGCCTCGGGTGAGCAGTTCTTC.

This chain uses TRBV4-1 with TRBJ1-2; D not resolved. Germline V gene data show CDR1 as MGHRA and CDR2 as YSYEKL. The CDR3 contains 15 residues. V lost 1 base to trimming and J lost 8 bases, with 17 bases between them. CDR3 region: CASSQGQAQPGGYTF. CDR3 nucleotides: TGCGCCAGCAGCCAAGGGCAGGCTCAACCGGGGGGCTACACCTTC.

The chain employs TRBV6-6 and TRBJ2-1; 8 bases agree with TRBD2. CDR1 is MNHNY, CDR2 SVGAGI, per germline (reference sequence). The CDR3 has 16 amino acids. V lost 7 bases to trimming and J lost 0 bases; unmatched junction nucleotides: 8. As DNA, the CDR3 is TGTGCCAGCACCCCCCGGGGGGGAAGCTCCTACAATGAGCAGTTCTTC. It is translated as CASTPRGGSSYNEQFF.

This chain uses TRBV18 with TRBJ1-4; weak D call: TRBD1 (5 bases). This CDR3 contains 16 residues. CDR1 KGHSH and CDR2 LQKENI come from the germline V gene. Trimming left V 0 bases short and J 10 bases short, with 18 bases between. The CDR3 is CASSPPSIGGGGKLFF. CDR3 nucleotide sequence: TGTGCCAGCTCACCACCTTCGATCGGGGGTGGCGGAAAACTGTTTTTT.

The J gene is TRBJ2-2, the V gene TRBV21-1; the table's D call TRBD2 went unverified against the DNA. TRBV21-1 is deemed a pseudogene. There are 14 residues in the CDR3. CDR3 residues: CASTPDPGTGELFF. CDR3 bases: TGTGCCAGCACTCCCGACCCGGGGACCGGGGAGCTGTTTTTT.

The chain uses TRBV7-9 and TRBJ2-7; tentatively, D is TRBD1 (6 bases). There are 14 residues in the CDR3. The ends were cut back, 2 bases at V and 2 bases at J, with 10 bases in the middle. Looked up from germline, CDR1 is SEHNR and CDR2 is FQNEAQ (reference sequence). CDR3: CASSLSGQAYEQYV. Here the CDR3 DNA reads TGTGCCAGCAGCTTATCGGGACAAGCCTACGAGCAGTACGTC.

The genes are TRBV2 and TRBJ2-3, with D perhaps TRBD2 (5 bases). V lost 3 bases to trimming and J lost 0 bases, with 13 bases between them. Germline CDR1 and CDR2: SNHLY and FYNNEI. The CDR3 sequence is 16 residues long. The DNA for the CDR3 is TGTGCCAGCAGTGATGTGTTAGGGAGAAGCACAGATACGCAGTATTTT. Translation gives CASSDVLGRSTDTQYF. Based on the CDR3 plus reference TRBV2 and TRBJ2-3, the full variable domain is EPEVTQTPSHQVTQMGQEVILRCVPISNHLYFYWYRQILGQKVEFLVSFYNNEISEKSEIFDDQFSVERPDGSNFTLKIRSTKLEDSAMYFCASSDVLGRSTDTQYFGPGTRLTVL.

The rearrangement joins TRBV28 to TRBJ2-3, with no clear D. This CDR3 is 14 amino acids long. Trimming left V 6 bases short and J 3 bases short, with 13 bases between. CDR1 and CDR2 from the germline V gene are MDHEN and SYDVKM. CDR3 loop: CASSLGGSTDTQYF. CDR3 DNA: TGTGCCAGCAGCCTAGGTGGTAGTACAGATACGCAGTATTTT.

This sequence joins TRBV7-2 and TRBJ1-1; unclear D gene. The CDR3 runs 14 residues. The V gene's germline CDR1 is SGHTA and CDR2 FQGNSA. V dropped 0 bases and J dropped 1 base, with 6 bases sitting between them. The CDR3 loop reads CASSLAHRNTEAFF. CDR3 nucleotides: TGTGCCAGCAGCTTAGCGCACAGGAACACTGAAGCTTTCTTT.

Only one count was recorded for this clone. V gene TRBV6-5 combines with J gene TRBJ1-1; TRBD1 aligns across 8 bases. V was pared by 2 bases and J by 4 bases, with 6 bases of the junction left unmatched. The length of the CDR3 is 15 residues. CDR1 and CDR2 from the germline V gene are MNHEY and SVGAGI. The CDR3 loop reads CASSYRAGGFTEAFF. The CDR3 DNA sequence: TGTGCCAGCAGTTACCGGGCAGGGGGCTTCACTGAAGCTTTCTTT.

The gene calls are TRBV7-2 and TRBJ2-7, with TRBD2 matching 7 bases. Germline loops: CDR1 SGHTA, CDR2 FQGNSA. This CDR3 has 14 amino acids. The ends lost 6 bases at V and 2 bases at J; junction bases unmatched: 7. The CDR3 bases are TGTGCCAGCAGTCCGGGACTAACTCCCTACGAGCAGTACGTC. Translation: CASSPGLTPYEQYV.

This chain connects TRBV11-2 to TRBJ2-1, with 7 bases identical to TRBD2. With 1 base clipped from V and 2 bases from J, the junction kept 2 bases outside the gene matches. Germline values: CDR1 SGHAT, CDR2 FQNNGV. This CDR3 region has 15 residues. CDR3 amino acids: CASSLGTSTYNEQFF. The DNA of the CDR3 is TGTGCCAGCAGCTTAGGGACTAGTACCTACAATGAGCAGTTCTTC.

This rearrangement joins TRBV2 to TRBJ1-4, with 7 bases aligning to TRBD1. Looked up from germline, CDR1 is SNHLY and CDR2 is FYNNEI. V gave up 6 bases and J gave up 16 bases; unmatched junction bases: 17. CDR3 length: 14 residues. CDR3 sequence: CASSDTGVGGGKFF. The CDR3 region has the DNA TGTGCCAGCAGCGATACAGGGGTCGGGGGGGGTAAGTTTTTT.